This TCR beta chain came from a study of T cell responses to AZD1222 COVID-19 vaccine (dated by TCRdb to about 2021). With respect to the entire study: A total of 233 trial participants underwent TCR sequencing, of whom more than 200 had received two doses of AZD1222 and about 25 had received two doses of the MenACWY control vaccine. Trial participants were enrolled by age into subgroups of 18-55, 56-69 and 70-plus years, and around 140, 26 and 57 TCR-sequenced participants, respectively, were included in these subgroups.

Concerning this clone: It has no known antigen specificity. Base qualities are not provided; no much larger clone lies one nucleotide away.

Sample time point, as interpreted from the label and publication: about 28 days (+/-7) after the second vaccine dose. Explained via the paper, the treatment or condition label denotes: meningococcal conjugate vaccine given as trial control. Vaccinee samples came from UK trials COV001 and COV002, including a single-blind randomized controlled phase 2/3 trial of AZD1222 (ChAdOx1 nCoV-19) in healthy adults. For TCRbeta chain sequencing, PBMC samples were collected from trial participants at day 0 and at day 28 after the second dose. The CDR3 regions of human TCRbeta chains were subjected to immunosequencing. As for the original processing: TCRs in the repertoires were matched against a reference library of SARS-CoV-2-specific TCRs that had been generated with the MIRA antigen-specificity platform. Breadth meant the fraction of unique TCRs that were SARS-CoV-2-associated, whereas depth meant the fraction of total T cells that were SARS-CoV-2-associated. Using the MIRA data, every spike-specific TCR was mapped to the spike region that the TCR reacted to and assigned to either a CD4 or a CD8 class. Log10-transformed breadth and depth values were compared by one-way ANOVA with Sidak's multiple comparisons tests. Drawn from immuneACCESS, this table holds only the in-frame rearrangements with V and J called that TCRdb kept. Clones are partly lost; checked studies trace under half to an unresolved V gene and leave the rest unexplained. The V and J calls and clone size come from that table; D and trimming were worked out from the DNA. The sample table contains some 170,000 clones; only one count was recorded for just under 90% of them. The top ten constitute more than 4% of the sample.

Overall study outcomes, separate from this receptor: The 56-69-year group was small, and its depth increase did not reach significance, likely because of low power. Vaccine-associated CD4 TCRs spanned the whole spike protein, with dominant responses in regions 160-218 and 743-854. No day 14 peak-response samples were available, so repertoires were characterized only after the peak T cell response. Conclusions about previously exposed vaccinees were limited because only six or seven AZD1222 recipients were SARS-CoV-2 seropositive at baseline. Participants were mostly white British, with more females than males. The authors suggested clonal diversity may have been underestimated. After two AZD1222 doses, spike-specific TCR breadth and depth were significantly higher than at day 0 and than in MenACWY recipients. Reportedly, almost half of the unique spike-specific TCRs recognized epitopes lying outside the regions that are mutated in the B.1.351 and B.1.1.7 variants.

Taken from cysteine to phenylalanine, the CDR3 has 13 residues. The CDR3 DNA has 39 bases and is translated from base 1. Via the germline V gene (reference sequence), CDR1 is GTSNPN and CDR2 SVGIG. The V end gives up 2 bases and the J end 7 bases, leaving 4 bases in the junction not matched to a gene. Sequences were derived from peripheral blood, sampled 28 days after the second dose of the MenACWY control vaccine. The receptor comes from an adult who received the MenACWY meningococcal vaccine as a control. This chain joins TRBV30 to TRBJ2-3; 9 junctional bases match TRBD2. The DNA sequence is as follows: TGTGCCTGGAGTATAGCGGGAGCCCATACGCAGTATTTT. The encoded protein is CAWSIAGAHTQYF.